The 10 T cell receptor beta chains reported below all come from one sample, sequenced in a study of T cells in Graves' hyperthyroidism and ophthalmopathy. Researchers amplified the TCR beta CDR3 regions from RNA transcripts. The TCR CDR3 first-round RT-PCR relied on the HTBI primer set. MiXCR, run by TCRdb on the multiplex PCR reads, gives a single entry per CDR3 protein. This sample has 700,000 or so distinct CDR3 sequences; about a sixth occur once, and the top ten carry over 7.5%. Sequenced sample: blood. All receptors derive from a man younger than 30 with Graves' hyperthyroidism.

The chain employs TRBV4-2 and TRBJ2-1, with D unresolved. This CDR3 region has 15 residues. The ends were cut back, 0 bases at V and 5 bases at J, with 11 bases in the middle. Germline CDR1 is LGHNA and CDR2 is YNFKEQ. DNA for the CDR3: TGTGCCAGCAGCCAAGATCTGGGCGGCCACAATGAGCAGTTCTTC. Amino acid sequence: CASSQDLGGHNEQFF.

The chain uses TRBV2 and TRBJ2-5; no definite D call. The germline V and J ends were trimmed by 9 bases and 0 bases, with 14 bases remaining between them. The CDR3 consists of 14 residues. Germline loops: CDR1 SNHLY, CDR2 FYNNEI. Written as DNA, the CDR3 is TGTGCCAGTAACTATAGGGATTACCAAGAGACCCAGTACTTC. It translates to CASNYRDYQETQYF. The entire variable domain, with the rest obtained from reference TRBV2 and TRBJ2-5, is as follows: EPEVTQTPSHQVTQMGQEVILRCVPISNHLYFYWYRQILGQKVEFLVSFYNNEISEKSEIFDDQFSVERPDGSNFTLKIRSTKLEDSAMYFCASNYRDYQETQYFGPGTRLLVL.

This clonotype has more than one count but fewer than ten. This chain joins TRBV6-1 and TRBJ2-1, with D unclear. The CDR3 is made up of 16 amino acids. CDR1 and CDR2 from the germline V gene are MNHNS and SASEGT. With 5 bases removed from V and 10 bases from J, the gap between germline ends came to 24 bases. The chain's CDR3 is CASSLHRALDSGEQFF. The CDR3 DNA reads TGTGCCAGCAGTCTACACCGGGCCCTGGATAGTGGGGAGCAGTTCTTC.

Ten or more counts support this clonotype. This rearrangement joins TRBV18 to TRBJ2-1, with D perhaps TRBD2 (7 bases). The CDR3 loop spans 18 amino acids. The V gene's germline CDR1 is KGHSH and CDR2 LQKENI. With 0 bases removed from V and 1 base from J, the gap between germline ends came to 16 bases. The CDR3 coding sequence is TGTGCCAGCTCACCACCGGGTCTAGCGGACAGTTCCTACAATGAGCAGTTCTTC. Translated: CASSPPGLADSSYNEQFF.

This clonotype occurred many times. The chain carries TRBV12-3 or TRBV12-4 and TRBJ2-5; D remains unclear. Trimming left V 3 bases short and J 3 bases short, with 8 bases between. The CDR3 loop spans 13 amino acids. CDR3 sequence reads: CASSFVSKETQYF. As DNA, the CDR3 is TGTGCCAGCAGTTTCGTGTCAAAAGAGACCCAGTACTTC.

In its sample, this clonotype was seen many times. The chain has TRBV20-1 and TRBJ2-7; 7 bases line up with TRBD2. J lost 0 bases, V lost 2 bases, and 10 bases had no gene match. CDR1 and CDR2 (germline): DFQATT, SNEGSKA (reference sequence). The CDR3 totals 16 residues. The CDR3 DNA reads TGCAGTGCTAGAAACGGACTAGTCCCTTTCTCCTACGAGCAGTACTTC. Translating it yields CSARNGLVPFSYEQYF.

This clonotype was seen a handful of times. The rearrangement uses TRBV20-1 and TRBJ2-1; D tentatively reads TRBD1 or TRBD2 (5 bases each). Trimming pared 3 bases from V and 9 bases from J, leaving 18 bases between. The CDR3 sequence is 14 residues long. The germline CDR1 and CDR2 sequences are DFQATT and SNEGSKA (reference sequence). As DNA, the CDR3 is TGCAGTGCTAGCGTCCCGGCCCGGGACGGTGAGCAGTTCTTC. It specifies CSASVPARDGEQFF.

The J gene is TRBJ1-2, the V gene TRBV5-6; 10 nucleotides align to TRBD1. CDR3 size: 16 residues. Germline loops: CDR1 SGHDT, CDR2 YYEEEE. V trimming: 2 bases; J trimming: 7 bases; junction bases outside the gene matches: 11. Written as DNA, the CDR3 is TGTGCCAGCAGCTTTGTCCGGGACAGGGGAATATCTGGCTACACCTTC. It encodes CASSFVRDRGISGYTF.

This clonotype came up a few times. The chain links TRBV6-1 to TRBJ2-7, with 7 bases fitting TRBD1. The CDR3 has 15 amino acids. The V gene's germline CDR1 is MNHNS and CDR2 SASEGT. The V segment lost 2 bases and the J segment 2 bases; nucleotides outside the gene matches: 6. DNA of the CDR3: TGTGCCAGCAGTGAACCGGGGACAGTACCCTACGAGCAGTACTTC. It specifies CASSEPGTVPYEQYF.

V gene TRBV11-3 combines with J gene TRBJ2-7; D uncertain. This CDR3 has 14 residues. CDR1 and CDR2 (germline): SGHNT, YENEEA. V shed 4 bases and J shed 5 bases, with 15 bases lying between them. DNA for the CDR3: TGTGCCAGCAGCTCCTCGACTGGCGGAAACGAGCAGTACTTC. Protein sequence: CASSSSTGGNEQYF.